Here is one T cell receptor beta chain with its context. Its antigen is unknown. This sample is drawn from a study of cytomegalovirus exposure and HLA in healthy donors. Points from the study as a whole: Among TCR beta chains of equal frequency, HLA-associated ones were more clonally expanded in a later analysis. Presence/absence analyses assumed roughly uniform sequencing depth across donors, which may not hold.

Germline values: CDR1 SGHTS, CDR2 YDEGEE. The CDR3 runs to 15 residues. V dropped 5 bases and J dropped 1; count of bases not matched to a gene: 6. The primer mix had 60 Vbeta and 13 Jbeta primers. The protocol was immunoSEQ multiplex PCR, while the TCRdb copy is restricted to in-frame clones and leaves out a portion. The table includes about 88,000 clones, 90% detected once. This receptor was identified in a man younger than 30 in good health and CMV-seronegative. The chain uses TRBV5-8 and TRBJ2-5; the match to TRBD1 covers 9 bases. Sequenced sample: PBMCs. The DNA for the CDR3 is TGTGCCAGCAGTCAAGGACAGGGGACCCAAGAGACCCAGTACTTC. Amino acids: CASSQGQGTQETQYF.